The 4 T cell receptor beta chains reported below all come from one sample, sequenced in a study of beta chain features in type 1 diabetes. Study-wide points: Shortening of TCRB CDR3s, moderate but significant, appeared in all four CD4+ subsets of Type 1 diabetes patients.

Antigens for these TCRs are unknown. The entirety of the isolated RNA underwent reverse transcription, so expressed TCRB transcripts were sequenced. Clones were sequenced by immunoSEQ multiplex PCR, and TCRdb holds only the in-frame ones, with some missing. This table holds about 150,000 clones, 10% found once. The specimen was central memory CD4+ T cells from blood. The receptors were sampled from a man aged 30-40 years with type 1 diabetes.

Only a few counts were recorded for this clone. The chain has TRBV5-1 and TRBJ2-6; D might be TRBD2 (6 bases). From germline, CDR1 is SGHRS and CDR2 YFSETQ. V was shortened by 0 bases and J by 4 bases, with 8 bases between the two germline ends. The CDR3 runs 15 residues. In DNA form, the CDR3 reads TGCGCCAGCAGCTTGGACGCGGGGGGGGCCAACGTCCTGACTTTC. Encoded protein: CASSLDAGGANVLTF.

The chain links TRBV30 to TRBJ1-2; the match to TRBD1 covers 8 bases. CDR1 is GTSNPN, CDR2 SVGIG, per germline (reference sequence). The length of the CDR3 is 15 residues. V was clipped by 5 bases and J by 8 bases; unmatched bases: 16. Here the CDR3 DNA reads TGTGCCTGGGTGGCCGGACAGGGTTTGTTGGACGGCTACACCTTC. This encodes CAWVAGQGLLDGYTF.

This clone has a handful of counts. V usage is TRBV6-6 and J usage is TRBJ1-2, with D possibly TRBD1 on 6 matching bases. V shed 5 bases and J shed 9 bases, with 13 bases lying between them. The germline V gene has CDR1 MNHNY and CDR2 SVGAGI (reference sequence). The CDR3 is 12 residues long. The CDR3 region has the DNA TGTGCCAGCAGTGGTCTAGGACAGAGCTACACCTTC. This codes for CASSGLGQSYTF.

V and J are TRBV28 and TRBJ1-1; the D is unclear. Trimming stripped 3 bases from V and 2 bases from J, with 10 bases between. The CDR3 loop spans 14 amino acids. The germline V gene has CDR1 MDHEN and CDR2 SYDVKM. In nucleotides, the CDR3 is TGTGCCAGCAGTTTCATGGACTACAACACTGAAGCTTTCTTT. It specifies CASSFMDYNTEAFF.